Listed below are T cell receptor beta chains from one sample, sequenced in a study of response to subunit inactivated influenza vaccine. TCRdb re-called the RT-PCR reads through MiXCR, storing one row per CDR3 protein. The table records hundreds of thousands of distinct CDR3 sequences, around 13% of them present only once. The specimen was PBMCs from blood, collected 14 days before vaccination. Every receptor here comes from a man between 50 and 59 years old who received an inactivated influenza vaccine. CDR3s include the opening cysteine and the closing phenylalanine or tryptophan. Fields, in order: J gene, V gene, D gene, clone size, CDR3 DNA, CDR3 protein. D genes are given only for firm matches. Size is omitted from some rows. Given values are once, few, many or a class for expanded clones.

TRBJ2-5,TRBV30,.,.,TGTGCCTGGAGTCGACGTTCCGAGACCCAGTACTTC,CAWSRRSETQYF
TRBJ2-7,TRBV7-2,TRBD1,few,TGTGCCAGCAGCCTTAGAAGCGACAGGGTCTACGAGCAGTACTTC,CASSLRSDRVYEQYF
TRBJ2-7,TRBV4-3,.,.,TGCGCCAGCAGCCAAACCGCCGCCGGGGAGGTTTACGAGCAGTACTTC,CASSQTAAGEVYEQYF
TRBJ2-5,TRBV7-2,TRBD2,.,TGTGCCAGCAGCTTAGCGGCTAGCGGCCCCCGGTACTTC,CASSLAASGPRYF
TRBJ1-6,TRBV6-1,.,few,TGTGCCAGCAGTGTTCCCCTAGGGACACATTCACCCCTCCACTTT,CASSVPLGTHSPLHF
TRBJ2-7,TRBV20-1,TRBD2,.,TGCAGTGCTAGAAAGCGGGAGACGGCCTACGAGCAGTACTTC,CSARKRETAYEQYF
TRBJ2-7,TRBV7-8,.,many,TGTGCCAGCAGCTTAGAAGGAATGACCTACGAGCAGTACTTC,CASSLEGMTYEQYF
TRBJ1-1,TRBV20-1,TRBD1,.,TGCAGTGCGACAGGGATGTTGGACACTGAAGCTTTCTTT,CSATGMLDTEAFF
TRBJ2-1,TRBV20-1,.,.,TGCAGTGCTAGAGGTCGCGACAGGACCAGCTCCTACAATGAGCAGTTCTTC,CSARGRDRTSSYNEQFF
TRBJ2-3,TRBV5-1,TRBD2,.,TGCGCCAGCAGGAGACTAGCGGGGGGCACAGATACGCAGTATTTT,CASRRLAGGTDTQYF
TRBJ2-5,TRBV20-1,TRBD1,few,TGCAGTGCCAAGACAGGGAAAGAGACCCAGTACTTC,CSAKTGKETQYF
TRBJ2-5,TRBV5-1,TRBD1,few,TGCGCCAGCAGCTTGGGACAGGGTATGGAGACCCAGTACTTC,CASSLGQGMETQYF
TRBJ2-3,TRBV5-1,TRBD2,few,TGCGCCAGCAGCGAGCGGGAAACCTCCAACACAGATACGCAGTATTTT,CASSERETSNTDTQYF
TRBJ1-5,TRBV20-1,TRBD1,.,TGCAGTGCTAGTGGACAGGGTCATCAGCCCCAGCATTTT,CSASGQGHQPQHF
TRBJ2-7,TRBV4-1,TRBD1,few,TGCGCCAGCAGCGACAGGGGGAGCCACGAGCAGTACTTC,CASSDRGSHEQYF
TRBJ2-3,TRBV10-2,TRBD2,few,TGCGCCAGCAGGAGGACTAGCGGGTTGTCGGATACGCAGTATTTT,CASRRTSGLSDTQYF
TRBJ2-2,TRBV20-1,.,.,TGCAGTGCACAATTAGCGGACGGGGAGCTGTTTTTT,CSAQLADGELFF
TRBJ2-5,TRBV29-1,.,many,TGCAGCGCTAGGGCAGAGACCCAGTACTTC,CSARAETQYF
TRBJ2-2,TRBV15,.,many,TGTGCCACCAGCAGAGACAGATACACCGGGGAGCTGTTTTTT,CATSRDRYTGELFF
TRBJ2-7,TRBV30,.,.,TGTGCCTGGAGTCTGGGCAGTTACGAGCAGTACTTC,CAWSLGSYEQYF
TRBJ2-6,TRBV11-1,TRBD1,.,TGTGCCAGCAGGCCAGGACAGGGAGGACGCTCTGGGGCCAACGTCCTGACTTTC,CASRPGQGGRSGANVLTF
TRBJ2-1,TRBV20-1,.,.,TGCAGTGCTAGGCTCGGGGGGCCTCTGGATGAGCAGTTCTTC,CSARLGGPLDEQFF
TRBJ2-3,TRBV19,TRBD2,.,TGTGCCAGTAGTATAACTAGCGGCCGCACAGATACGCAGTATTTT,CASSITSGRTDTQYF
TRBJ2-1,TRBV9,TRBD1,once,TGTGCCAGCAGCCCACAGGGGGCCTACTCCTACAATAAGCAGTTCTTC,CASSPQGAYSYNKQFF
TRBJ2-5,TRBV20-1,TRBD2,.,TGCAGTGCTAGGACTAGCGGGAGTCTGTCGGAGACCCAGTACTTC,CSARTSGSLSETQYF
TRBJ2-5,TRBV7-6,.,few,TGTGCCAGCAGCTTATATATTGAGGGAGTCGGGGAGACCCAGTACTTC,CASSLYIEGVGETQYF
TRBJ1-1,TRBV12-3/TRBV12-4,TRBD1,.,TGTGCCAGCAGCGGACAGGGTCGGGCTGAAGCTTTCTTT,CASSGQGRAEAFF
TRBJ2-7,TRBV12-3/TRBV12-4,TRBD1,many,TGTGCCAGCAGTACAGGGGGGAGGTCCTACGAGCAGTACTTC,CASSTGGRSYEQYF
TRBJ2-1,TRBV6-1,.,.,TGTGCCAGCAGTGTCCAGGGTTCACCCTACAATGAGCAGTTCTTC,CASSVQGSPYNEQFF
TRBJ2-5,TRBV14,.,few,TGTGCCAGCAGCCAAGGGATCAGACACCGGATCCAAGAGACCCAGTACTTC,CASSQGIRHRIQETQYF
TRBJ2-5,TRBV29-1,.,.,TGCAGCGCCCGTTTAGGAGGGCAAGAGACCCAGTACTTC,CSARLGGQETQYF
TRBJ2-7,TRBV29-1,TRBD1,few,TGCAGCCCCCGGACAGGGACCTACGAGCAGTACTTC,CSPRTGTYEQYF
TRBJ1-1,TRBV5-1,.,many,TGCGCCAGCAGCTTGGGGGCACAACCGCCTGAAGCTTTCTTT,CASSLGAQPPEAFF
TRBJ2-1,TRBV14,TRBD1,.,TGTGCCAGCAGCCCGGACAGGGTACCACCAAATGAGCAGTTCTTC,CASSPDRVPPNEQFF
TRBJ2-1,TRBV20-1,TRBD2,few,TGCAGTGCTATCCGGAATAGCGGGGGGGTCGTTCGGAATGAGCAGTTCTTC,CSAIRNSGGVVRNEQFF